This T cell receptor (beta chain) was observed in a study of vaccination effects on CD4 cells after COVID-19. Overall study: Each participant received a vaccine that was either BNT162b2 or mRNA-1273, given as two doses. Whole-study results and caveats: Few convalescent patients and no early post-infection timepoints were included in the study. In convalescent patients, vaccine-induced clones largely differed from infection-induced clones.

Antigen-specific CD4+ T cells were first expanded with viral peptide pools by the ViraFEST assay and only then sequenced. Once cultured for under 11 days, the cells underwent separation to obtain CD4+ T cells. The person was diagnosed with PCR-confirmed SARS-CoV-2 infection between March and December 2020. Profiled with immunoSEQ multiplex PCR; TCRdb holds only in-frame clones, not every one. Of under 20,000 clones in the sample, around 70% were seen once. On this clone itself: What it recognizes is unknown.

The clonotype comes from a human donor who had a prior SARS-CoV-2 infection. The material was CD4+ T cells from PBMCs cultured with SARS-CoV-2 spike peptides, obtained before COVID-19 vaccination.

The CDR3 bases are TGTGCCAGCAGCCCTCCGGGACGGACTAATGAAAAACTGTTTTTT. This translates into CASSPPGRTNEKLFF. This chain links TRBV4-2 with TRBJ1-4; weak D call: TRBD1 (5 bases). Germline lookup yields CDR1 LGHNA and CDR2 YNFKEQ. There are 15 residues in the CDR3. V lost 4 bases to trimming and J lost 2 bases, with 11 bases between them.